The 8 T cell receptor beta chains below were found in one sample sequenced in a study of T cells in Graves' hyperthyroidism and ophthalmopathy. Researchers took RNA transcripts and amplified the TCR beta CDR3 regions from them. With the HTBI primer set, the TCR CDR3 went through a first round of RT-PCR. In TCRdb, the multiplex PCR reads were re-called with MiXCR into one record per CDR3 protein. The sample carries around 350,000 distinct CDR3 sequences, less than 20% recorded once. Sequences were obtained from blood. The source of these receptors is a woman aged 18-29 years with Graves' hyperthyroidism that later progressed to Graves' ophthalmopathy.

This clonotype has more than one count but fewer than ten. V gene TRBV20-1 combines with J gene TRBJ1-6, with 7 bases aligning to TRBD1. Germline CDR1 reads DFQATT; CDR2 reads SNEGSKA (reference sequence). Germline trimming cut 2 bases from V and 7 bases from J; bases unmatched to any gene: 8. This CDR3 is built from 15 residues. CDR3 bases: TGCAGTGCTAGATCTACAGGGGTAATGAATTCACCCCTCCACTTT. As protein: CSARSTGVMNSPLHF.

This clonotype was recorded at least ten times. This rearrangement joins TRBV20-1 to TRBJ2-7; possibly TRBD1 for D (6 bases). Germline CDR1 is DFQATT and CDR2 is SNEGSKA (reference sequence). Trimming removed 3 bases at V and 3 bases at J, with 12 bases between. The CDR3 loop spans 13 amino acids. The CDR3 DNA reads TGCAGTGCTAGGAAAGGGACAAACTACGAGCAGTACTTC. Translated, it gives CSARKGTNYEQYF.

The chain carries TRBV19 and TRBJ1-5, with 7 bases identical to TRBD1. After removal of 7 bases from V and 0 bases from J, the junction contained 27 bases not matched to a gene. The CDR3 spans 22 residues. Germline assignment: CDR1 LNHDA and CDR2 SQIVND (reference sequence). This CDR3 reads CASTAEYRGRLTLPYSNQPQHF. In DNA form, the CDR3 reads TGTGCCAGTACCGCCGAATACAGGGGAAGATTAACCTTACCTTATAGCAATCAGCCCCAGCATTTT.

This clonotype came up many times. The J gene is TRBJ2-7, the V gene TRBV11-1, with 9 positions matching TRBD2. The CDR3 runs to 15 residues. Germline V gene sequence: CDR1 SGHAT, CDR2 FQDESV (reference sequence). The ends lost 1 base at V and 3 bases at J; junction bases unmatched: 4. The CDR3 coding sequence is TGTGCCAGCAGCTTAGTGGCGACTAGCGGCTACGAGCAGTACTTC. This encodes CASSLVATSGYEQYF.

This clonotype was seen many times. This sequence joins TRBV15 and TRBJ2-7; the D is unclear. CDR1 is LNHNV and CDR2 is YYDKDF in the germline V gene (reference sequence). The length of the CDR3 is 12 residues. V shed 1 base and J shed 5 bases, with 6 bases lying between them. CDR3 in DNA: TGTGCCACCAGCAGAGGGAAGGACGAGCAGTACTTC. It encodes CATSRGKDEQYF.

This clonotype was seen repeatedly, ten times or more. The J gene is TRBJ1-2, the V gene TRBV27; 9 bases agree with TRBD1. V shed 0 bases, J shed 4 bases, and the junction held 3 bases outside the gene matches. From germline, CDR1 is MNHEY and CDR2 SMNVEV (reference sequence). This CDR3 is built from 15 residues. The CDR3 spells CASSLSNRGPYGYTF. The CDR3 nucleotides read TGTGCCAGCAGTTTATCGAACAGGGGGCCCTATGGCTACACCTTC.

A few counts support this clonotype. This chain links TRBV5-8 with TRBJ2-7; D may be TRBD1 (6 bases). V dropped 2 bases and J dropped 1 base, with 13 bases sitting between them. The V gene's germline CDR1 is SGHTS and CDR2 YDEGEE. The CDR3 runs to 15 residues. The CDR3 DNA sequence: TGTGCCAGCAGCTTTGACAGGCACCATTCCTACGAGCAGTACTTC. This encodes CASSFDRHHSYEQYF.

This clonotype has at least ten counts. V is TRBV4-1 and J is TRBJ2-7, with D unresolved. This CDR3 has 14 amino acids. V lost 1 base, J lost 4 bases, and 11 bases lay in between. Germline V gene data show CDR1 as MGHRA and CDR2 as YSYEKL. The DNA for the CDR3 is TGCGCCAGCAGCCAAGTTGGCCAAGGGTACGAGCAGTACTTC. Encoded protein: CASSQVGQGYEQYF.